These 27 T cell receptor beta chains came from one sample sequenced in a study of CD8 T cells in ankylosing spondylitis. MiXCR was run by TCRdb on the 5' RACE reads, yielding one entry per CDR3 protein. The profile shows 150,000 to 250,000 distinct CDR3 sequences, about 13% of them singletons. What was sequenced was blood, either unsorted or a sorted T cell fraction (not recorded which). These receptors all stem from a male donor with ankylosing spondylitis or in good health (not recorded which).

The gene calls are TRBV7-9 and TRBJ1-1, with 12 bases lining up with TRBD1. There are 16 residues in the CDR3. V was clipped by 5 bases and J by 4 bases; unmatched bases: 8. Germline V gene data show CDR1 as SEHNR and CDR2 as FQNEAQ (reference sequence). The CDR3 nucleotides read TGTGCCAGCAGCCCGGGACAGGGGGCGATTGTCACTGAAGCTTTCTTT. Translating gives CASSPGQGAIVTEAFF.

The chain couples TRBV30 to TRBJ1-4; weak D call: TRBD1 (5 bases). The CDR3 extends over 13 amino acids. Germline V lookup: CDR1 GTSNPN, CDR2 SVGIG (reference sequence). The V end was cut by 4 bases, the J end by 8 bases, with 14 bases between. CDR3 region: CAWKGPGHEKLFF. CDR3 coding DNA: TGTGCCTGGAAGGGACCAGGACACGAAAAACTGTTTTTT.

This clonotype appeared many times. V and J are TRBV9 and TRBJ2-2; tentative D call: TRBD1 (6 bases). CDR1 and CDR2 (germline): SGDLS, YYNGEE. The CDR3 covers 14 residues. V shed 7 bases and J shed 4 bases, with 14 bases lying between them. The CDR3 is CASGTGSITGELFF. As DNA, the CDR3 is TGTGCCAGCGGTACAGGGTCTATCACCGGGGAGCTGTTTTTT.

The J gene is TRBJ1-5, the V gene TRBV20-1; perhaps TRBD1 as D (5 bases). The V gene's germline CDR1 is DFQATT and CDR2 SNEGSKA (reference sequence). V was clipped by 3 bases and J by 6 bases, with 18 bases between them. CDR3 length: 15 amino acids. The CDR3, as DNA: TGCAGTGCTAGCACGTCTGGGGACGTAGGTCAGCCCCAGCATTTT. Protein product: CSASTSGDVGQPQHF.

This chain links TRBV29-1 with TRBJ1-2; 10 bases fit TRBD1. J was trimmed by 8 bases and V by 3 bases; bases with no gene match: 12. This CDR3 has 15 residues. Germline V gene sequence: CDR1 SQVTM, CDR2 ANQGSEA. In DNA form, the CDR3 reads TGCAGCGTTGAGGTGTGGGACAGGGGTTACTGGGGCTACACCTTC. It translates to CSVEVWDRGYWGYTF.

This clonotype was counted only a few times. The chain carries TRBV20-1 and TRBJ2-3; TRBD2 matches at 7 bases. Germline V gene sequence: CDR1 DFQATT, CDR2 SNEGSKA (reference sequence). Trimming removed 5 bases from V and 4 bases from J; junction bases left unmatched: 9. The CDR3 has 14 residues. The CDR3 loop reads CSAPVAGRADTQYF. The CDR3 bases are TGCAGTGCTCCGGTGGCAGGGAGGGCAGATACGCAGTATTTT.

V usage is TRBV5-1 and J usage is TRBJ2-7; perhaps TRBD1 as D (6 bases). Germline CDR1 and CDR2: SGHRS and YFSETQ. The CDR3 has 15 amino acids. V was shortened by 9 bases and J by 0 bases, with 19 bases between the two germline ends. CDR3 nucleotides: TGCGCCATGAAGGGGGTGGGCCCTTTCTCCTACGAGCAGTACTTC. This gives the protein CAMKGVGPFSYEQYF.

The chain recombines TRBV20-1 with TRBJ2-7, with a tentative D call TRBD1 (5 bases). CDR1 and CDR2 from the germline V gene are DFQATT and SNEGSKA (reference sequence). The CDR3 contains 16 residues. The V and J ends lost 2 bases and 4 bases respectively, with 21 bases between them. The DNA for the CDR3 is TGCAGTGCTAGATCACTTGATCAGGGAAAGGGGTACGAGCAGTACTTC. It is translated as CSARSLDQGKGYEQYF.

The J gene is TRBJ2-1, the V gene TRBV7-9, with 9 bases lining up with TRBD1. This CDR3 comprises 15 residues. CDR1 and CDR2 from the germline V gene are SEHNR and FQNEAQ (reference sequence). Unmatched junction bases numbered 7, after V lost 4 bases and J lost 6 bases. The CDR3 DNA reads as TGTGCCAGCAGCTCCCGGGACAGGGCCCGCAATGAGCAGTTCTTC. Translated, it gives CASSSRDRARNEQFF.

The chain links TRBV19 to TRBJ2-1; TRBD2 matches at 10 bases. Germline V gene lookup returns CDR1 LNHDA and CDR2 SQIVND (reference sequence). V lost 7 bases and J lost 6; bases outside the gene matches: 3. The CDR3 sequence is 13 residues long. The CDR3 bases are TGTGCCAGTAAAGCTAGCGGGAGCAATGAGCAGTTCTTC. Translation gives CASKASGSNEQFF.

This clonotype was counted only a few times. The CDR3 nucleotides read TGCGCCAGCAGCCAAGATCGGGTGGGAGGGGGCCGCATTCAGTACTTC. Translated, it gives CASSQDRVGGGRIQYF. The J gene is TRBJ2-4, the V gene TRBV4-1; D is perhaps TRBD1 or TRBD2 (7 bases each). This CDR3 has 16 residues. Germline assignment: CDR1 MGHRA and CDR2 YSYEKL. The germline V and J ends were trimmed by 0 bases and 9 bases, with 18 bases remaining between them.

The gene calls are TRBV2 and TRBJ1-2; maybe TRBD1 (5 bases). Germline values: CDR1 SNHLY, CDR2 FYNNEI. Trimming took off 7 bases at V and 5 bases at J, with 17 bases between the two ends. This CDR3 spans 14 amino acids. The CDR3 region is CASKMLGGTYGYTF. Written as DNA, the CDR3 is TGTGCCAGCAAGATGTTGGGGGGGACTTATGGCTACACCTTC.

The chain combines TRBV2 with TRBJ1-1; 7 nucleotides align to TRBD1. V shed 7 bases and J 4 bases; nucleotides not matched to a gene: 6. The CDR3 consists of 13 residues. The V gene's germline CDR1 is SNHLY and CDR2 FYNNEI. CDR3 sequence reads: CASKGGWGTEAFF. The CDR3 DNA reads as TGTGCCAGCAAAGGGGGCTGGGGCACTGAAGCTTTCTTT.

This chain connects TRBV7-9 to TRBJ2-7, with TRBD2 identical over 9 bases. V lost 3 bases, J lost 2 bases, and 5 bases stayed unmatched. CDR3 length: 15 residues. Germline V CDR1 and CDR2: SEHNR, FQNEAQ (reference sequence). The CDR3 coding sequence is TGTGCCAGCAGCTTGGCGGGAGGGCTAACCTACGAGCAGTACTTC. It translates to CASSLAGGLTYEQYF.

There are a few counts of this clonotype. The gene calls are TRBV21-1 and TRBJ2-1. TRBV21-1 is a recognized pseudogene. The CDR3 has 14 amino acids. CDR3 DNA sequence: TGTGCCAGCATCTCTTTGACATTTTACAATGAGCAGTTCTTC. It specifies CASISLTFYNEQFF.

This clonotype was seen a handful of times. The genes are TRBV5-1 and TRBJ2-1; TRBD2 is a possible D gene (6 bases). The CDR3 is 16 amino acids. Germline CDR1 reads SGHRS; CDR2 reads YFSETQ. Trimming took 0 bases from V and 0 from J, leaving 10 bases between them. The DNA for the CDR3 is TGCGCCAGCAGCTTGGAACGCGGGACCTCCTACAATGAGCAGTTCTTC. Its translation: CASSLERGTSYNEQFF.

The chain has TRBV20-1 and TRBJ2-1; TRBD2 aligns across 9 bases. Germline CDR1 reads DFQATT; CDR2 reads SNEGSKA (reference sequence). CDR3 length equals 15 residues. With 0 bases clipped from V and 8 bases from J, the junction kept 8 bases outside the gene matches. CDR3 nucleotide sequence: TGCAGTGCTAGAGATCTGGCGGGGGGGTCGGATGAGCAGTTCTTC. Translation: CSARDLAGGSDEQFF.

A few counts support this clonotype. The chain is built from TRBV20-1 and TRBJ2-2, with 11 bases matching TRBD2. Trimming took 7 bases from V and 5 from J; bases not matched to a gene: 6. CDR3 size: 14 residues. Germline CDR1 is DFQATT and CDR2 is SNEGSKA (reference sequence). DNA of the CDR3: TGCAGTGTCACTAGCGGGGGAGAAACCGGGGAGCTGTTTTTT. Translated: CSVTSGGETGELFF.

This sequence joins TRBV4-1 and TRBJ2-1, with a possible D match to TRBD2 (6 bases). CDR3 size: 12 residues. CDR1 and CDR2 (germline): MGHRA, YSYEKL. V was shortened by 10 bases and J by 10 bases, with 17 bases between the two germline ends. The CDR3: CATYGGKGEQFF. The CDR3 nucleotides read TGCGCCACTTATGGGGGGAAGGGCGAGCAGTTCTTC.

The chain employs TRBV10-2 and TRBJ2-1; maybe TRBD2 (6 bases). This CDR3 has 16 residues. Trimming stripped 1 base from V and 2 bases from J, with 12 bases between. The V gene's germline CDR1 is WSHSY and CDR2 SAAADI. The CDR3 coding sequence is TGCGCCAGCAGTGAGTGGAGGGAGAACCCCTACAATGAGCAGTTCTTC. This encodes CASSEWRENPYNEQFF.

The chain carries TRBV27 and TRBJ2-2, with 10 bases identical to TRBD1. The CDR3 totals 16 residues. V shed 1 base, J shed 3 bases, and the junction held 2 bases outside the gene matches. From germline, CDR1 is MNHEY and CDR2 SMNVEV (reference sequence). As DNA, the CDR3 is TGTGCCAGCAGTTTATTGGGGACAGGGGACACCGGGGAGCTGTTTTTT. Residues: CASSLLGTGDTGELFF.

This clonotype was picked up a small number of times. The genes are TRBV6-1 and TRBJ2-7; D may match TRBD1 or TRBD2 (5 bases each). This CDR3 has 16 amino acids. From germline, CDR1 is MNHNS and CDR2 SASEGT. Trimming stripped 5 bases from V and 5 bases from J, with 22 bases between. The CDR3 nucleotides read TGTGCCAGCAGTCCCCTGGGTAGGGTGGGGGACCACGAGCAGTACTTC. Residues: CASSPLGRVGDHEQYF.

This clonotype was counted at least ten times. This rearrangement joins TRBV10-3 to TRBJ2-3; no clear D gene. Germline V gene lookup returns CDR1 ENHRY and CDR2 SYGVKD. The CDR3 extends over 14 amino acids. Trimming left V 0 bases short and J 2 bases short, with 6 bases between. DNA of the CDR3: TGTGCCATCAGTGAGTCAGTAGCCACAGATACGCAGTATTTT. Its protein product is CAISESVATDTQYF.

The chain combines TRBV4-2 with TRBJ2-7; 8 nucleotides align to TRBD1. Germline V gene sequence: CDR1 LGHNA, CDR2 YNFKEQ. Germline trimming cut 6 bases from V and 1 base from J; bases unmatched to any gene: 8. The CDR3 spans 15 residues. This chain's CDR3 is CASRDRDGLSYEQYF. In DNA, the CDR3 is TGTGCCAGCAGGGACAGGGACGGATTATCCTACGAGCAGTACTTC.

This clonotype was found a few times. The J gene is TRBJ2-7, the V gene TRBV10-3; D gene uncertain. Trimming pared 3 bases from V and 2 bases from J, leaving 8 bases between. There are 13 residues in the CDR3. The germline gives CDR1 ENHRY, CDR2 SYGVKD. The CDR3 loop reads CAISDVETYEQYF. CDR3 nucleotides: TGTGCCATCAGTGACGTAGAGACCTACGAGCAGTACTTC.

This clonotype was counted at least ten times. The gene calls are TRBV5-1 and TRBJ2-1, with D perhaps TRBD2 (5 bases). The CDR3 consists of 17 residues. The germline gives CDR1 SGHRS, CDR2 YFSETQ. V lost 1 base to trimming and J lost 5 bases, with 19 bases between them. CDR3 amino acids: CASSLFGNSVRDNEQFF. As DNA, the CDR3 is TGCGCCAGCAGCTTGTTCGGGAACAGTGTGCGGGACAATGAGCAGTTCTTC.

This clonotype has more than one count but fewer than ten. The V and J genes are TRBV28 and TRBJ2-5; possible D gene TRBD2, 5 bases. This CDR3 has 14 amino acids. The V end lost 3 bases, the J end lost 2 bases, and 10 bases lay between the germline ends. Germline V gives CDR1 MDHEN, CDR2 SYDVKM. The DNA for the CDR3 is TGTGCCAGCAGTTTGGAGCGGTCACAAGAGACCCAGTACTTC. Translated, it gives CASSLERSQETQYF. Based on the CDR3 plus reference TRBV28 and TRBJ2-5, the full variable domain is DVKVTQSSRYLVKRTGEKVFLECVQDMDHENMFWYRQDPGLGLRLIYFSYDVKMKEKGDIPEGYSVSREKKERFSLILESASTNQTSMYLCASSLERSQETQYFGPGTRLLVL.